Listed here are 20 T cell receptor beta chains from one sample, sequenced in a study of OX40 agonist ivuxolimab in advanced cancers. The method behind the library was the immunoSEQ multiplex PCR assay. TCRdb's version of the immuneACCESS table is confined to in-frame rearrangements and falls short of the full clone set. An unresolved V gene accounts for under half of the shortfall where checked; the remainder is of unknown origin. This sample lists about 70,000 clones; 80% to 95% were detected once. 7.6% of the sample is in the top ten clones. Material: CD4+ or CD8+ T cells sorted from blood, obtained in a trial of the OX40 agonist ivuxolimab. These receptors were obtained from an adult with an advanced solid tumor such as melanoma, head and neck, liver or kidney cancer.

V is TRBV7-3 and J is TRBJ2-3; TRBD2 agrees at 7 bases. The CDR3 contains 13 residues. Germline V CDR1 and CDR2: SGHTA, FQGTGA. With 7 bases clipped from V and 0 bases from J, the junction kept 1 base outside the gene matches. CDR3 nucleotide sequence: TGTGCCAGCACGGGGGGTAGCACAGATACGCAGTATTTT. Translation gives CASTGGSTDTQYF.

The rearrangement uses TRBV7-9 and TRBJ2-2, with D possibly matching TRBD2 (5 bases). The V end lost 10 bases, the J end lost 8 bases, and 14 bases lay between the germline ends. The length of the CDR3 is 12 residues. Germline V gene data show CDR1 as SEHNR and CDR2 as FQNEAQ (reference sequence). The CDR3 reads CAKLGPRGELFF. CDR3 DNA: TGTGCCAAACTAGGCCCGCGGGGGGAGCTGTTTTTT.

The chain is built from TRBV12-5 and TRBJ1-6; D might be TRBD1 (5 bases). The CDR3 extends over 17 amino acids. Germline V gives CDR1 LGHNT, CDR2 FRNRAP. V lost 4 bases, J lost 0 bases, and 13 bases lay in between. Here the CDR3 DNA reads TGTGCTAGTGGTTCGACAGCGTTGGGCTCCTATAATTCACCCCTCCACTTT. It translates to CASGSTALGSYNSPLHF. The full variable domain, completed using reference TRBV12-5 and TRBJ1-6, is DARVTQTPRHKVTEMGQEVTMRCQPILGHNTVFWYRQTMMQGLELLAYFRNRAPLDDSGMPKDRFSAEMPDATLATLKIQPSEPRDSAVYFCASGSTALGSYNSPLHFGNGTRLTVT.

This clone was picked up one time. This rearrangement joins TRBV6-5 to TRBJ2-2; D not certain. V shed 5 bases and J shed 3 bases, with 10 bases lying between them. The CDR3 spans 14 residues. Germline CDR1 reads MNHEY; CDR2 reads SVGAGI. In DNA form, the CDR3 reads TGTGCCAGCAGTCTGACGTGGGACACCGGGGAGCTGTTTTTT. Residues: CASSLTWDTGELFF.

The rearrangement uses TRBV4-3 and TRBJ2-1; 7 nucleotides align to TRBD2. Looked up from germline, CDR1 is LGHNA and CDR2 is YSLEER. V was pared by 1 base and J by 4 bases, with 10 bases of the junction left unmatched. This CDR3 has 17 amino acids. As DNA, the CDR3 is TGCGCCAGCAGCCAAGGCCCCGGGGAGGGCCCTTACAATGAGCAGTTCTTC. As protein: CASSQGPGEGPYNEQFF.

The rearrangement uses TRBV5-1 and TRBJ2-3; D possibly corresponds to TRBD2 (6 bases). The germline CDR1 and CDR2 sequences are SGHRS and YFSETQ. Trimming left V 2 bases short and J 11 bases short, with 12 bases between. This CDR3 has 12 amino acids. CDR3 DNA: TGCGCCAGCAGCTTTTCGGGCGGGGTGCAGTATTTT. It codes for CASSFSGGVQYF. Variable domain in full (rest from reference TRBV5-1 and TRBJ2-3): KAGVTQTPRYLIKTRGQQVTLSCSPISGHRSVSWYQQTPGQGLQFLFEYFSETQRNKGNFPGRFSGRQFSNSRSEMNVSTLELGDSALYLCASSFSGGVQYFGPGTRLTVL.

The CDR3 here is CASSPGSQLQETQYF. The DNA for the CDR3 is TGTGCCAGCAGCCCGGGATCGCAGCTTCAAGAGACCCAGTACTTC. The rearrangement joins TRBV13 to TRBJ2-5, with TRBD2 as a possible D gene (5 bases). V lost 5 bases, J lost 2 bases, and 15 bases lay in between. Germline assignment: CDR1 PRHDT and CDR2 FYEKMQ (reference sequence). CDR3 length equals 15 residues.

CDR3 coding DNA: TGTGCCAGCAGCGTGGGGACAGGCGATTACAATGAGCAGTTCTTC. Its translation is CASSVGTGDYNEQFF. The rearrangement links TRBV9 to TRBJ2-1; 8 positions agree with TRBD1. The CDR3 is made up of 15 amino acids. Germline CDR1 reads SGDLS; CDR2 reads YYNGEE. Losses at the gene ends were 2 bases for V and 4 bases for J; bases not matched to a gene: 5.

The CDR3 DNA follows: TGCGCCAGCAGCCTGACAGGGTTGCAGCCCCAGCATTTT. Amino acid sequence: CASSLTGLQPQHF. The rearrangement joins TRBV4-1 to TRBJ1-5; TRBD1 matches 7 bases. V lost 4 bases to trimming and J lost 7 bases; unmatched junction nucleotides: 4. The germline V gene has CDR1 MGHRA and CDR2 YSYEKL. CDR3 length equals 13 residues.

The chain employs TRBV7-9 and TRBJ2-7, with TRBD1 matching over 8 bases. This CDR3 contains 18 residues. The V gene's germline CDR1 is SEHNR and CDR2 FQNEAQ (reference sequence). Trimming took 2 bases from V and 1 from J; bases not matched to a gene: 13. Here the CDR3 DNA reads TGTGCCAGCAGCTTAACCCGGCAAGGACAGGGCGAATCCTACGAGCAGTACTTC. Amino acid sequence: CASSLTRQGQGESYEQYF.

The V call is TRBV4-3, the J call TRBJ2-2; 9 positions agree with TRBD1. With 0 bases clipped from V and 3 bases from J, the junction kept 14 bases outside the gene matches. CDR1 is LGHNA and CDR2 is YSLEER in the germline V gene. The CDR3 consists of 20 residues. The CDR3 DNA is TGCGCCAGCAGCCAAGATTGGGGGACAGGGAATGAGGGAGACACCGGGGAGCTGTTTTTT. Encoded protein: CASSQDWGTGNEGDTGELFF.

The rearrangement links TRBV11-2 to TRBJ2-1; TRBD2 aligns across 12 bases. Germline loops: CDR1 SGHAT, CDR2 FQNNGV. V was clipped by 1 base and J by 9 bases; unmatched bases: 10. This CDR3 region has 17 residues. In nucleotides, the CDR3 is TGTGCCAGCAGCTTAGGGACTAGCGGGGACCTAACCCTTGAGCAGTTCTTC. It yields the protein CASSLGTSGDLTLEQFF.

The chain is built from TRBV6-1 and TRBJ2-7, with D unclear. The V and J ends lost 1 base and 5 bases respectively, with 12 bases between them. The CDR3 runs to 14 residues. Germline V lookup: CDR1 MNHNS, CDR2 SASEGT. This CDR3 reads CASSEVYISDEQYF. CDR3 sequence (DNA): TGTGCCAGCAGTGAAGTTTATATTTCGGACGAGCAGTACTTC.

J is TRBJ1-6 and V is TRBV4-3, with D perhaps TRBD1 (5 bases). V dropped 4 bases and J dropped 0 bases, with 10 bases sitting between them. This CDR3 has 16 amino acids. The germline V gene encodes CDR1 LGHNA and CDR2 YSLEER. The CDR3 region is CASSRTGDSYNSPLHF. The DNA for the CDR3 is TGCGCCAGCAGCCGAACGGGGGACTCCTATAATTCACCCCTCCACTTT.

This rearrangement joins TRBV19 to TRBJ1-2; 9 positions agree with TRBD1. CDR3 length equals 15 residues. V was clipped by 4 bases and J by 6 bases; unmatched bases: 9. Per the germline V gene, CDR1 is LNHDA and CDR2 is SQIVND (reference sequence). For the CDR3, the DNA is TGTGCCAGTAGTAGGGATTCCGGGACAGGGAATGGCTACACCTTC. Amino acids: CASSRDSGTGNGYTF.

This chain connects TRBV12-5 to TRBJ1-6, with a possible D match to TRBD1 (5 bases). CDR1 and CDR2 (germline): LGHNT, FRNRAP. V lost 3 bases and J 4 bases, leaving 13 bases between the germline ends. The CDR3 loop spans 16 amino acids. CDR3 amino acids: CASGFGGEGYNSPLHF. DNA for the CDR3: TGTGCTAGTGGTTTTGGGGGGGAGGGGTATAATTCACCCCTCCACTTT.

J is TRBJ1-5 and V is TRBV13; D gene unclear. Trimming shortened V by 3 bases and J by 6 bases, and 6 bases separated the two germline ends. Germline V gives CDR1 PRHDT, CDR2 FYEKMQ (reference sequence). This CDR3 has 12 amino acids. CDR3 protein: CASSFFSQPQHF. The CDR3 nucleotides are TGTGCCAGCAGCTTTTTTAGTCAGCCCCAGCATTTT.

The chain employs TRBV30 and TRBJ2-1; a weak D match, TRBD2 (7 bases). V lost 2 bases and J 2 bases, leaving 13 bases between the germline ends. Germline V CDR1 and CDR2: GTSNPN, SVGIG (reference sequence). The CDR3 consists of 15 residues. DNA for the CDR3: TGTGCCTGGAGTCCCTGGCGGGGGCCCTACAATGAGCAGTTCTTC. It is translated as CAWSPWRGPYNEQFF.

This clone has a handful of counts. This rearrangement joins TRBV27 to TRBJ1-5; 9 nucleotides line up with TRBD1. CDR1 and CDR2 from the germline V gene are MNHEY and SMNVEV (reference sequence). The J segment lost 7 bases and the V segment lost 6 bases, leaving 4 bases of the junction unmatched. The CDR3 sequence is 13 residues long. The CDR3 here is CASSWTGEQPQHF. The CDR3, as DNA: TGTGCCAGCAGCTGGACAGGGGAACAGCCCCAGCATTTT.

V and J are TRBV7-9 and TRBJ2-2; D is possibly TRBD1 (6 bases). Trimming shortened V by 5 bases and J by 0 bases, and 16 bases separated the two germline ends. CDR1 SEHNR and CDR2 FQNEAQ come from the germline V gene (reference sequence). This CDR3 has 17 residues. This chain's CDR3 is CASSRQNGQTNTGELFF. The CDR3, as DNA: TGTGCCAGCAGCAGACAGAATGGACAGACGAACACCGGGGAGCTGTTTTTT.